The source of this TCR beta chain is a study of a mutant IDH1 vaccine in newly diagnosed glioma. Study at large: Patients had eight vaccinations, in weeks 1, 3, 5, 7, 11, 15, 19 and 23. Most patients had radiochemotherapy with temozolomide before enrollment; others had one alone.

As for time point: week 5, during vaccination. Each vaccine dose was 300 ug of mutant IDH1 20-mer peptide, with topical imiquimod. Donors' newly diagnosed IDH1-mutant WHO grade 3 or 4 astrocytomas lacked nuclear ATRX. Sequencing used immunoSEQ multiplex PCR; TCRdb keeps in-frame clones, though not all of them. There are 35,000 to 45,000 clones in the sample; more than 80% occur only once, and about 12% lies in the top ten. Looked up from germline, CDR1 is MGHRA and CDR2 is YSYEKL. V was clipped by 1 base and J by 4 bases; unmatched bases: 7. The CDR3 totals 16 residues. As to this clone: Its target is not known.

The sample here was PBMCs, taken from a glioma patient whose treatment included an IDH1 peptide vaccine. The receptor was derived from a man in his fifties with glioma. The rearrangement links TRBV4-1 to TRBJ2-3, with 8 bases that match TRBD2. CDR3 bases: TGCGCCAGCAGCCAAGCAAACGGGGGGGCTTCAGATACGCAGTATTTT. Its protein is CASSQANGGASDTQYF.